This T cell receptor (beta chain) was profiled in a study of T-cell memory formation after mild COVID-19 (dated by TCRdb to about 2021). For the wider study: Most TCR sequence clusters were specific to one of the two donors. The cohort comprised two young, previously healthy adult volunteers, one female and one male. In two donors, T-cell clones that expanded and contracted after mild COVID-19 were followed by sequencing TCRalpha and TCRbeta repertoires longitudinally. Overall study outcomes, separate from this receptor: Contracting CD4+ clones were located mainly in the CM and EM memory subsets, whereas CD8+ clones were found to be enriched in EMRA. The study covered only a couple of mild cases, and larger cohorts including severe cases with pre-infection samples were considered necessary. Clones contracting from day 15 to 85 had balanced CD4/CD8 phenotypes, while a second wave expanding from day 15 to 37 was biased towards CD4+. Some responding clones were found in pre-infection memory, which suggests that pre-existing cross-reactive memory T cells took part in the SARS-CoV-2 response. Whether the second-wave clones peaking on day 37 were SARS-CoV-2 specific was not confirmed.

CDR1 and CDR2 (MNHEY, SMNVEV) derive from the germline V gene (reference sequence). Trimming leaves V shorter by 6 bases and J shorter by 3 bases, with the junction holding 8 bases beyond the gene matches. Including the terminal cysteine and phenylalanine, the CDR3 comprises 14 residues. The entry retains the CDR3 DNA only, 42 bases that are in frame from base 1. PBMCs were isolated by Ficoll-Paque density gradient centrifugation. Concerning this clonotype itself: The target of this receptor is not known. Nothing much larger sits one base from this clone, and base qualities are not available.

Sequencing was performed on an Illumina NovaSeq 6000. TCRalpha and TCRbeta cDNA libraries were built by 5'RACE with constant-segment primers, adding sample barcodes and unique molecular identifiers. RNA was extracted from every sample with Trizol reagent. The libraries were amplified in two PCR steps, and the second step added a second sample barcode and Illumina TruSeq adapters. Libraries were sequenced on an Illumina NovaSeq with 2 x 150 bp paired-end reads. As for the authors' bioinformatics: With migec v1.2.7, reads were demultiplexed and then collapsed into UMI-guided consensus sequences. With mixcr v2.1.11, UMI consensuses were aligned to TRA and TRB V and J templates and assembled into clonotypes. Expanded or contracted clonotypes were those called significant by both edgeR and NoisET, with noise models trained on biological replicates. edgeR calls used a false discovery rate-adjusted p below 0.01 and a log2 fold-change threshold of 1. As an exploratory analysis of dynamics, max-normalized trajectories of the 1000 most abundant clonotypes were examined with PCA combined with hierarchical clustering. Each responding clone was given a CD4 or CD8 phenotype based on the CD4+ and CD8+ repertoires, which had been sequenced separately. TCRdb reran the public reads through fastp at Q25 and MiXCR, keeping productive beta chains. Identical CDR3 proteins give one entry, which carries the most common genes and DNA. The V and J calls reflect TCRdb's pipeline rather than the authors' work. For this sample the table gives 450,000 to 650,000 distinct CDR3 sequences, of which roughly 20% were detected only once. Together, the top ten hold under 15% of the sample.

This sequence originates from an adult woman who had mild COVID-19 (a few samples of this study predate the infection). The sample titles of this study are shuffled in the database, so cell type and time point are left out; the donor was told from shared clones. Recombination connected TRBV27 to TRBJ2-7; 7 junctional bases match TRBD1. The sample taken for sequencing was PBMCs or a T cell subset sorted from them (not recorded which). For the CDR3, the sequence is CASSPVAGGYEQYF. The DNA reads TGTGCCAGCAGCCCCGTGGCAGGGGGCTACGAGCAGTACTTC.